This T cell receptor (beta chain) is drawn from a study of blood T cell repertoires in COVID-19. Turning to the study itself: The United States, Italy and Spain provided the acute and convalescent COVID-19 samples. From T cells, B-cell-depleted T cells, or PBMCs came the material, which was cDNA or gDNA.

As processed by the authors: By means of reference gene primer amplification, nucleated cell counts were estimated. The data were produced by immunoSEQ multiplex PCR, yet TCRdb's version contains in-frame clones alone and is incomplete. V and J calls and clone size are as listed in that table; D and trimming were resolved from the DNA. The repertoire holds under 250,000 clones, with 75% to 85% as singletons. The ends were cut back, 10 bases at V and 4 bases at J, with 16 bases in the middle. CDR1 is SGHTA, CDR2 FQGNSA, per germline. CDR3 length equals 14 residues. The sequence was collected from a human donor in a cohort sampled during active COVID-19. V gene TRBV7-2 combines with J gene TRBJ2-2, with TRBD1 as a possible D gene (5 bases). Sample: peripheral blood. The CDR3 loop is CAITVGLGTGELFF. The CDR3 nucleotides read TGTGCCATTACGGTGGGGCTGGGCACCGGGGAGCTGTTTTTT.